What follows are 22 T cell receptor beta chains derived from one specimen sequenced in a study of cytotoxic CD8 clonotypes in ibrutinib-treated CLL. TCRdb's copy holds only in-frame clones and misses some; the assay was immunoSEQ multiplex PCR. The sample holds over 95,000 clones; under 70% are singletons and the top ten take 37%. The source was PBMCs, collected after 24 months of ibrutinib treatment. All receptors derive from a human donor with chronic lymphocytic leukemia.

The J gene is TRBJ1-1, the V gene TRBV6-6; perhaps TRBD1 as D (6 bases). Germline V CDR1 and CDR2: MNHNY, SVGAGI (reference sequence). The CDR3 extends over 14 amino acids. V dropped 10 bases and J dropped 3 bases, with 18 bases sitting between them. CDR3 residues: CATTLGGPDTEAFF. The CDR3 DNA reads TGTGCCACCACGCTCGGGGGGCCAGACACTGAAGCTTTCTTT.

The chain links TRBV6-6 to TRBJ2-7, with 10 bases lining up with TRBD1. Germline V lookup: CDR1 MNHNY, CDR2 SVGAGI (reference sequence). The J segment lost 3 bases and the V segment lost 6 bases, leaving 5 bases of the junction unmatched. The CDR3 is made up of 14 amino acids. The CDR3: CASSERTGGYEQYF. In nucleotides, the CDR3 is TGTGCCAGCAGCGAAAGGACAGGGGGCTACGAGCAGTACTTC.

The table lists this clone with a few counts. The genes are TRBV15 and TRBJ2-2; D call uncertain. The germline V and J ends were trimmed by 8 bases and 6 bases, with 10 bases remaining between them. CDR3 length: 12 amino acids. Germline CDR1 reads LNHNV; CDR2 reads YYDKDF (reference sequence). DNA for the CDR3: TGTGCCACCCAGGAACTTTCCGGGGAGCTGTTTTTT. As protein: CATQELSGELFF.

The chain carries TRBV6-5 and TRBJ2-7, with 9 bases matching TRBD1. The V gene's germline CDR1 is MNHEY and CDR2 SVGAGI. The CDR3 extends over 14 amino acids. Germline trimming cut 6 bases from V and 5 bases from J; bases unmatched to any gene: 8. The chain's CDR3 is CASRRTGDYDEQYF. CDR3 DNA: TGTGCCAGCAGGCGGACAGGGGATTATGACGAGCAGTACTTC.

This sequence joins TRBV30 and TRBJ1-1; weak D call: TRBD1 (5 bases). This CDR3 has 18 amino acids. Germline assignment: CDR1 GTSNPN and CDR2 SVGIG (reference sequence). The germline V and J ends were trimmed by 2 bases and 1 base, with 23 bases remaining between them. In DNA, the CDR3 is TGTGCCTGGAGTTTAACGGCTCAGGGTTTTAAACGGAACACTGAAGCTTTCTTT. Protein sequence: CAWSLTAQGFKRNTEAFF.

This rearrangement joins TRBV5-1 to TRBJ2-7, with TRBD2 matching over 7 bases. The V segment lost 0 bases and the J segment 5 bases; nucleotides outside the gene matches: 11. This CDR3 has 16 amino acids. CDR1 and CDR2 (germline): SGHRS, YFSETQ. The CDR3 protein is CASSLVVRRGIDEQYF. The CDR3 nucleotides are TGCGCCAGCAGCTTGGTAGTAAGGCGGGGGATCGACGAGCAGTACTTC.

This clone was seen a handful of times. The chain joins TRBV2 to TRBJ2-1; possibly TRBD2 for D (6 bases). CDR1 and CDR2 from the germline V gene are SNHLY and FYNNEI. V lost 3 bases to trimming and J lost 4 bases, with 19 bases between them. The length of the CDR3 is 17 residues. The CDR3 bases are TGTGCCAGCAGTGATAGCGTGGAGGGCAGTACTTACAATGAGCAGTTCTTC. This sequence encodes CASSDSVEGSTYNEQFF.

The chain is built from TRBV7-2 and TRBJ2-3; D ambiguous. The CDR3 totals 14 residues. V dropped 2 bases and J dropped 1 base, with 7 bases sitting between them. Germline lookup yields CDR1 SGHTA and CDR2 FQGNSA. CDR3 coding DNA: TGTGCCAGCAGCTTATTACCCGGCACAGATACGCAGTATTTT. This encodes CASSLLPGTDTQYF.

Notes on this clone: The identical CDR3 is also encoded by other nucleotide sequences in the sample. This chain's CDR3 is CSVIGDSYEQYF. The CDR3 DNA is TGCAGCGTAATAGGGGATTCCTACGAGCAGTACTTC. The chain carries TRBV29-1 and TRBJ2-7, with D possibly matching TRBD1 (5 bases). Germline CDR1 is SQVTM and CDR2 is ANQGSEA. Trimming took off 6 bases at V and 1 base at J, with 10 bases between the two ends. The CDR3 totals 12 residues.

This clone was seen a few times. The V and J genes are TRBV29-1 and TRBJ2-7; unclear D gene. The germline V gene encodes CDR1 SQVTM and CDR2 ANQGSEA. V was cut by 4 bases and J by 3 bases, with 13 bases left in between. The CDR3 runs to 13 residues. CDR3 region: CSVGSQAYYEQYF. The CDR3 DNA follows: TGCAGCGTTGGCAGTCAGGCCTACTACGAGCAGTACTTC.

The CDR3 spells CASSPGFYNSPLHF. The CDR3 DNA reads as TGTGCCAGCAGCCCAGGCTTCTATAATTCACCCCTCCACTTT. The genes are TRBV6-7 and TRBJ1-6; no firm D call. TRBV6-7 is filed as an ORF, its function uncertain. V was pared by 6 bases and J by 3 bases, with 9 bases between. This CDR3 spans 14 amino acids.

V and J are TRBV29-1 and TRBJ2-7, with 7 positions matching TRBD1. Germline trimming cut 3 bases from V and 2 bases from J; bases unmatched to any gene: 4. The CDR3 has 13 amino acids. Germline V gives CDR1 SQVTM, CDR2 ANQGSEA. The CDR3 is CSVEGTVPYEQYF. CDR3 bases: TGCAGCGTTGAGGGGACAGTACCCTACGAGCAGTACTTC.

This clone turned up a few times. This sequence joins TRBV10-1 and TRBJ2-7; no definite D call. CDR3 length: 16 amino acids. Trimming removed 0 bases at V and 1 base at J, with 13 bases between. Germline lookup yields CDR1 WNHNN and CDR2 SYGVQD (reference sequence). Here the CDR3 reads CASSESRVGTSYEQYF. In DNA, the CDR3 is TGCGCCAGCAGTGAGTCGAGAGTTGGAACGTCCTACGAGCAGTACTTC.

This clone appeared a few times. DNA of the CDR3: TGTGCCTGGAGTCCCTTGGGGGGAGGCCAGCCCCAGCATTTT. It specifies CAWSPLGGGQPQHF. This chain uses TRBV30 with TRBJ1-5; D may be TRBD1 (5 bases). The CDR3 consists of 14 residues. The germline CDR1 and CDR2 sequences are GTSNPN and SVGIG (reference sequence). Trimming cost V 2 bases and J 7 bases, with 15 bases left between them.

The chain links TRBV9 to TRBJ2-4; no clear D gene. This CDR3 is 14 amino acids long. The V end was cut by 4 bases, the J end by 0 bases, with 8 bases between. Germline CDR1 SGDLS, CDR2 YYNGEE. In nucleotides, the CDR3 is TGTGCCAGCAGCCCACAACTAGCCAAAAACATTCAGTACTTC. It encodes CASSPQLAKNIQYF.

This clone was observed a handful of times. CDR3 in DNA: TGTGCCAGCAGCTTAACGCAGGGGAGGGGAGATGGCTACACCTTC. Protein product: CASSLTQGRGDGYTF. V gene TRBV13 combines with J gene TRBJ1-2, with a weak D call TRBD1 (6 bases). CDR1 and CDR2 (germline): PRHDT, FYEKMQ (reference sequence). Trimming removed 2 bases from V and 6 bases from J, with 16 bases in between. The CDR3 sequence is 15 residues long.

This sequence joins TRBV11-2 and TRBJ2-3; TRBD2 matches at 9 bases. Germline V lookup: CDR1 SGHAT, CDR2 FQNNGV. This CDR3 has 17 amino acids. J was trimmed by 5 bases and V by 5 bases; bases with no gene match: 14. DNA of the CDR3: TGTGCCAGCAGCCTAAGCGGCCGGCGGGGGGGTCGAGATACGCAGTATTTT. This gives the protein CASSLSGRRGGRDTQYF.

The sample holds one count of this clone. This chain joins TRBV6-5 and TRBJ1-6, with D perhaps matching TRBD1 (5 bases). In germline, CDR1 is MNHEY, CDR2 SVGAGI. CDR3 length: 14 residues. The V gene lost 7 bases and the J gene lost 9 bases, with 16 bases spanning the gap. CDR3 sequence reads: CASTIMGPGSPLHF. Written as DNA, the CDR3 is TGTGCCAGCACCATCATGGGACCCGGTTCACCCCTCCACTTT.

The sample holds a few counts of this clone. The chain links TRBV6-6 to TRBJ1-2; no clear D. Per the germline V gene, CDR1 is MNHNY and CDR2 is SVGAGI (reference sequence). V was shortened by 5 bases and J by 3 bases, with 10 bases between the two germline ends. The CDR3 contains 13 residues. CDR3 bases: TGTGCCAGCAGTCCTGTTGGGCACTATGGCTACACCTTC. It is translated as CASSPVGHYGYTF.

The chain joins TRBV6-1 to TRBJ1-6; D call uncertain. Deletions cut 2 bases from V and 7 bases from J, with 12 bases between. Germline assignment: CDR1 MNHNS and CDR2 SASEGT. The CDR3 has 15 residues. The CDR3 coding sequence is TGTGCCAGCAGTGAACGTCGGAACCCGAATTCACCCCTCCACTTT. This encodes CASSERRNPNSPLHF.

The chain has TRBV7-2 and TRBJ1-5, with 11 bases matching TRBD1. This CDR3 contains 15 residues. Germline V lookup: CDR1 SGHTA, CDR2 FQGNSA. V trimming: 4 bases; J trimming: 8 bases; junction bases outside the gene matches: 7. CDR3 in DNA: TGTGCCAGCAGCTCGCGCGGGGACAGGGGGGAGCCCCAGCATTTT. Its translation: CASSSRGDRGEPQHF.

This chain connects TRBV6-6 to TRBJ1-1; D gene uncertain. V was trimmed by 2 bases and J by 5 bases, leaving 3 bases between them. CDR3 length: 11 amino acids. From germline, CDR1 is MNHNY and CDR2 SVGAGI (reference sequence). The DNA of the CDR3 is TGTGCCAGCAGTTACGGGACTGAAGCTTTCTTT. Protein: CASSYGTEAFF.